The next 5 T cell receptor beta chains were all read from a single sample in a study of blood T cell repertoires in COVID-19. Some clones are missing from TCRdb's copy, which holds only in-frame ones; the method was immunoSEQ multiplex PCR. The sample has roughly 180,000 clones, around 82% seen once. Specimen: PBMCs or T cells enriched from blood (not recorded which). All receptors derive from a man between 60 and 75 years old who had recovered from COVID-19.

This clone was seen only a few times. The rearrangement joins TRBV19 to TRBJ2-7; 7 nucleotides align to TRBD1. Unmatched junction bases numbered 10, after V lost 6 bases and J lost 2 bases. From germline, CDR1 is LNHDA and CDR2 SQIVND (reference sequence). CDR3 size: 15 residues. The chain's CDR3 is CASSVFTTGTYEQYF. CDR3 DNA sequence: TGTGCCAGTAGCGTATTTACGACAGGGACCTACGAGCAGTACTTC.

This clone occurred a few times. The chain uses TRBV5-1 and TRBJ2-1; 11 positions agree with TRBD2. Germline CDR1 SGHRS, CDR2 YFSETQ. The CDR3 sequence is 15 residues long. J was trimmed by 8 bases and V by 2 bases; bases with no gene match: 6. The DNA of the CDR3 is TGCGCCAGCAGCTTCGGGACTAGCGGTTTCGATGAGCAGTTCTTC. This codes for CASSFGTSGFDEQFF. Looking up the rest from reference TRBV5-1 and TRBJ2-1 gives the full variable domain: KAGVTQTPRYLIKTRGQQVTLSCSPISGHRSVSWYQQTPGQGLQFLFEYFSETQRNKGNFPGRFSGRQFSNSRSEMNVSTLELGDSALYLCASSFGTSGFDEQFFGPGTRLTVL.

This clone was counted a single time. The rearrangement links TRBV28 to TRBJ2-5; 14 bases fit TRBD2. V lost 5 bases, J lost 5 bases, and 13 bases stayed unmatched. The germline V gene encodes CDR1 MDHEN and CDR2 SYDVKM. The CDR3 length is 18 residues. CDR3 nucleotide sequence: TGTGCCAGCAGTCTTAGGACTAGCGGGAGGCCGCCAAAGGAGACCCAGTACTTC. Its translation is CASSLRTSGRPPKETQYF.

This clone was seen just once. This chain uses TRBV5-4 with TRBJ2-7, with TRBD1 matching 7 bases. Germline values: CDR1 SGHNT, CDR2 YYREEE (reference sequence). The V gene end was trimmed by 5 bases and the J gene end by 2 bases; junction bases not matched to a gene: 7. The CDR3 is 14 amino acids. This chain's CDR3 is CASSKTGNTYEQYF. The CDR3 region has the DNA TGTGCCAGCAGTAAGACAGGGAACACCTACGAGCAGTACTTC.

The V and J genes are TRBV7-8 and TRBJ2-5; 13 bases map to TRBD2. Trimming cost V 5 bases and J 4 bases; bases outside gene matches: 13. Germline V gives CDR1 SGHVS, CDR2 FQNEAQ. CDR3 length equals 18 residues. CDR3 in amino acids: CASSTKRTSGSSTETQYF. In nucleotides, the CDR3 is TGTGCCAGCAGCACCAAAAGGACTAGCGGGAGCAGTACAGAGACCCAGTACTTC.